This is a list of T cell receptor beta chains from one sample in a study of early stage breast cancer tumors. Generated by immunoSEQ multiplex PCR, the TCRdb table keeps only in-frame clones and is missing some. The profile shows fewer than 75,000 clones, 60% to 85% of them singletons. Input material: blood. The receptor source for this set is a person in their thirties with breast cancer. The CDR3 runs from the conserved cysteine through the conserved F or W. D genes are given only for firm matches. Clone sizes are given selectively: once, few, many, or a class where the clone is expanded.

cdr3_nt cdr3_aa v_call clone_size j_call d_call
TGTGCCAGCAGCCATCACCTTTCGAGCTCCTACAATGAGCAGTTCTTC CASSHHLSSSYNEQFF TRBV14 - TRBJ2-1 -
TGTGCCAGCAGCTTAGAGGGTAGCGGGGCCTACGAGCAGTACTTC CASSLEGSGAYEQYF TRBV11-2 - TRBJ2-7 TRBD2
TGTGCCAGCAGCGCCCAAGATGGTACTGAAGCTTTCTTT CASSAQDGTEAFF TRBV11-3 - TRBJ1-1 -
TGTGCCAGTACCGGCTCTACAGGAGGTAGAGAGACCCAGTACTTC CASTGSTGGRETQYF TRBV19 - TRBJ2-5 -
TGTGCCAGTAGTATAATGGGGGGAACAGATACGCAGTATTTT CASSIMGGTDTQYF TRBV19 - TRBJ2-3 -
TGTGCCTATCATGCCGGGATCTCCTACGAGCAGTACTTC CAYHAGISYEQYF TRBV30 once TRBJ2-7 -
TGTGCCAGCTCACCACCGGACAATCCCAACACTGAAGCTTTCTTT CASSPPDNPNTEAFF TRBV18 once TRBJ1-1 -
TGTGCCAGCAGCCAAGAACGCGGGAGTAGCGAGCAGTACTTC CASSQERGSSEQYF TRBV14 - TRBJ2-7 TRBD2
TGTGCCACCAGCAGAGATCTATATAGCGGGAGGGCCGAAGATACGCAGTATTTT CATSRDLYSGRAEDTQYF TRBV15 - TRBJ2-3 TRBD2
TGTGCCAGTAGTTCCCACGGGGCCGTTAATCCCTGGAGGTTGAACACCGGGGAGCTGTTTTTT CASSSHGAVNPWRLNTGELFF TRBV19 - TRBJ2-2 -
TGTGCCAGCAGTTACCTCGCCCCAGGAAAACTGTTTTTT CASSYLAPGKLFF TRBV6-5 few TRBJ1-4 -
TGTGCCACCAGCGTACAGTTGGGCAATCAGCCCCAGCATTTT CATSVQLGNQPQHF TRBV15 few TRBJ1-5 -
TGTGCCAGCAGCGTAGTACAGGGCCACACTGAAGCTTTCTTT CASSVVQGHTEAFF TRBV9 - TRBJ1-1 -
TGTGCCATCAGTCTCGGAGGCAGTGGGAACACTGAAGCTTTCTTT CAISLGGSGNTEAFF TRBV10-3 - TRBJ1-1 -
TGTGCCAGTAGTCCCAGTGGGGGTTGGGACAATTCACCCCTCCACTTT CASSPSGGWDNSPLHF TRBV19 - TRBJ1-6 -
TGTGCCAGCAGCGTAGCGGCCCAGGGGGGCACTGAAGCTTTCTTT CASSVAAQGGTEAFF TRBV9 once TRBJ1-1 TRBD1
TGTGCCAGCAGCTTATACCAGGGGCCCTCCTACGAGCAGTACTTC CASSLYQGPSYEQYF TRBV7-8 - TRBJ2-7 -